This entry lists 24 T cell receptor beta chains sequenced from one sample in a study of response to subunit inactivated influenza vaccine (dated by TCRdb to between 2017 and 2018). According to the study, the label for this sample's time point signals: approximately 45 days after influenza vaccine administration. Library method: RT-PCR. Sequencer: Illumina HiSeq 2500. TCRdb reworked the public reads: Q25 trimming with fastp, MiXCR clone assembly, productive beta chains retained. For every CDR3 protein sequence, its rows merge into one entry that carries the most common genes and DNA. This sample gives more than 400,000 distinct CDR3 sequences in total; 9.5% to 12% of them show up just once. Of the sample, approximately 12% is held by the ten largest clones. The sequencing used PBMCs from blood, collected roughly 45 days after vaccination. These receptors all come from a man between 45 and 60 years old who received an inactivated influenza vaccine. Donor details come from another sample of the same person, matched by shared clones.

The rearrangement joins TRBV7-8 to TRBJ2-3, with D possibly matching TRBD2 (6 bases). Germline CDR1 reads SGHVS; CDR2 reads FQNEAQ. The length of the CDR3 is 18 residues. V shed 4 bases and J shed 2 bases, with 22 bases lying between them. CDR3 region: CASSYRSGQLTYTDTQYF. DNA of the CDR3: TGTGCCAGCAGCTACAGAAGCGGGCAGCTGACTTACACAGATACGCAGTATTTT.

The rearrangement joins TRBV20-1 to TRBJ2-3, with no clear D. Germline V lookup: CDR1 DFQATT, CDR2 SNEGSKA (reference sequence). This CDR3 spans 14 amino acids. V lost 0 bases and J lost 2, with 9 bases in between. CDR3 region: CSARDPVATDTQYF. The CDR3 region has the DNA TGCAGTGCTAGAGACCCCGTGGCCACAGATACGCAGTATTTT.

This clonotype was seen ten or more times. V and J are TRBV10-2 and TRBJ2-7; no definite D call. The length of the CDR3 is 14 residues. Germline V gene lookup returns CDR1 WSHSY and CDR2 SAAADI. V was clipped by 3 bases and J by 2 bases, with 11 bases between them. The CDR3 protein is CASSDGLTTYEQYF. The CDR3 DNA follows: TGCGCCAGCAGTGATGGCTTGACCACCTACGAGCAGTACTTC.

The CDR3, as DNA: TGCAGTGCTAGTGGGGACCCTTCTAGCACAGATACGCAGTATTTT. Translated, it gives CSASGDPSSTDTQYF. This rearrangement joins TRBV20-1 to TRBJ2-3; D could derive from TRBD1 or TRBD2 (5 bases each). The CDR3 is 15 amino acids. V gave up 3 bases and J gave up 0 bases, with 13 bases separating them. Germline V gene lookup returns CDR1 DFQATT and CDR2 SNEGSKA (reference sequence).

V usage is TRBV14 and J usage is TRBJ2-2, with 12 positions matching TRBD2. Trimming took 4 bases from V and 2 from J; bases not matched to a gene: 5. The CDR3 spans 17 residues. The germline V gene has CDR1 SGHDN and CDR2 FVKESK. CDR3 nucleotide sequence: TGTGCCAGCAGCCCCTGGACTAGCGGGATAAACACCGGGGAGCTGTTTTTT. Its protein is CASSPWTSGINTGELFF.

The chain has TRBV7-8 and TRBJ2-6, with 8 bases fitting TRBD2. V shed 5 bases and J 0 bases; nucleotides not matched to a gene: 9. The CDR3 runs 18 residues. The germline V gene encodes CDR1 SGHVS and CDR2 FQNEAQ. The CDR3 here is CASSPSGLVLSGANVLTF. Written as DNA, the CDR3 is TGTGCCAGCAGCCCCTCGGGACTAGTACTCTCTGGGGCCAACGTCCTGACTTTC.

This clonotype was recorded a few times. The V and J genes are TRBV18 and TRBJ2-7, with TRBD2 as a possible D gene (5 bases). The germline V gene has CDR1 KGHSH and CDR2 LQKENI. The V gene lost 8 bases and the J gene lost 0 bases, with 11 bases spanning the gap. The CDR3 is made up of 13 amino acids. CDR3 DNA sequence: TGTGCCAGCCACAGAGGGAGCTCCTACGAGCAGTACTTC. It codes for CASHRGSSYEQYF. The whole variable domain, remainder taken from reference TRBV18 and TRBJ2-7, is NAGVMQNPRHLVRRRGQEARLRCSPMKGHSHVYWYRQLPEEGLKFMVYLQKENIIDESGMPKERFSAEFPKEGPSILRIQQVVRGDSAAYFCASHRGSSYEQYFGPGTRLTVT.

This clonotype has just one count. This chain connects TRBV6-1 to TRBJ2-7, with 7 bases that match TRBD1. CDR1 and CDR2 (germline): MNHNS, SASEGT. The trim removed 6 bases at V and 3 bases at J, leaving 8 bases unmatched. This CDR3 has 14 amino acids. The CDR3 loop is CASSTEGQVYEQYF. The CDR3 DNA sequence: TGTGCCAGCAGCACCGAAGGACAGGTCTACGAGCAGTACTTC.

This clonotype was picked up a small number of times. This rearrangement joins TRBV5-5 to TRBJ2-5; perhaps D is TRBD1 or TRBD2 (5 bases each). The CDR3 sequence is 16 residues long. CDR1 and CDR2 (germline): SGHKS, YYEKEE (reference sequence). Trimming left V 0 bases short and J 5 bases short, with 17 bases between. CDR3 protein: CASSLGAASWGETQYF. DNA for the CDR3: TGTGCCAGCAGCTTGGGTGCGGCTTCTTGGGGGGAGACCCAGTACTTC. Complete variable domain (other parts from reference TRBV5-5 and TRBJ2-5): DAGVTQSPTHLIKTRGQQVTLRCSPISGHKSVSWYQQVLGQGPQFIFQYYEKEERGRGNFPDRFSARQFPNYSSELNVNALLLGDSALYLCASSLGAASWGETQYFGPGTRLLVL.

This clonotype was observed a few times. The chain recombines TRBV15 with TRBJ2-1; TRBD2 matches 11 bases. This CDR3 comprises 15 residues. CDR1 is LNHNV, CDR2 YYDKDF, per germline (reference sequence). V was pared by 5 bases and J by 9 bases, with 9 bases of the junction left unmatched. CDR3 nucleotides: TGTGCCACCAGCGTTGGACTAGCGGGTTATGGTGAGCAGTTCTTC. It translates to CATSVGLAGYGEQFF.

This clonotype was seen a few times. This chain uses TRBV12-3 or TRBV12-4 with TRBJ2-1; D not resolved. This CDR3 spans 15 amino acids. The ends were cut back, 6 bases at V and 5 bases at J, with 17 bases in the middle. The CDR3 sequence: CASSQRLGRNNEQFF. CDR3 nucleotide sequence: TGTGCCAGCAGCCAACGATTGGGCAGAAACAATGAGCAGTTCTTC.

In this sample, this clonotype turned up a few times. The rearrangement links TRBV12-3 or TRBV12-4 to TRBJ1-3; D remains ambiguous. The V and J ends lost 6 bases and 16 bases respectively, with 19 bases between them. The CDR3 spans 12 residues. The CDR3 sequence: CASSPAGRKGYF. CDR3 bases: TGTGCCAGCAGCCCCGCCGGGCGAAAAGGGTATTTT.

The chain employs TRBV6-5 and TRBJ1-3; D call uncertain. This CDR3 has 14 amino acids. V lost 2 bases, J lost 4 bases, and 9 bases lay in between. Looked up from germline, CDR1 is MNHEY and CDR2 is SVGAGI. The CDR3 coding sequence is TGTGCCAGCAGTTACGGCAGGACCGGAAACACCATATATTTT. Amino acid sequence: CASSYGRTGNTIYF.

This clonotype was detected only a few times. The CDR3 region is CASSGPSGGLYTDTQYF. The CDR3 bases are TGCGCCAGCAGCGGGCCTAGCGGGGGGCTGTACACAGATACGCAGTATTTT. This chain connects TRBV4-1 to TRBJ2-3; the match to TRBD2 covers 11 bases. Germline V gene lookup returns CDR1 MGHRA and CDR2 YSYEKL. The J segment lost 2 bases and the V segment lost 5 bases, leaving 9 bases of the junction unmatched. The CDR3 has 17 residues.

In its sample, this clonotype was seen a few times. The V gene is TRBV6-5, the J gene TRBJ2-7, with D maybe TRBD1 (6 bases). CDR1 and CDR2 (germline): MNHEY, SVGAGI. This CDR3 is built from 15 residues. Trimming pared 2 bases from V and 0 bases from J, leaving 11 bases between. CDR3 nucleotide sequence: TGTGCCAGCAGTTACAACGGACAGTCCTCCTACGAGCAGTACTTC. Translated: CASSYNGQSSYEQYF.

The chain uses TRBV10-3 and TRBJ1-6, with no clear D. Germline V gene lookup returns CDR1 ENHRY and CDR2 SYGVKD. The V gene lost 3 bases and the J gene lost 10 bases, with 4 bases spanning the gap. The CDR3 sequence is 11 residues long. CDR3 protein: CAISDGSPLHF. CDR3 nucleotides: TGTGCCATCAGTGACGGGTCACCCCTCCACTTT.

The chain uses TRBV20-1 and TRBJ2-7, with a weak D call TRBD2 (7 bases). The CDR3 loop spans 13 amino acids. V gave up 5 bases and J gave up 7 bases, with 18 bases separating them. Per the germline V gene, CDR1 is DFQATT and CDR2 is SNEGSKA (reference sequence). The CDR3 region has the DNA TGCAGTGCTTCCGGACTAGGGGGAGGAGAGCAGTACTTC. This translates into CSASGLGGGEQYF.

This clonotype has only a few counts. The chain employs TRBV3-1 and TRBJ2-7, with D possibly matching TRBD1 (5 bases). V was clipped by 4 bases and J by 6 bases, with 13 bases between them. CDR3 size: 13 residues. CDR1 and CDR2 from the germline V gene are LGHDT and YNNKEL (reference sequence). This CDR3 reads CASSLQGLREQYF. In nucleotides, the CDR3 is TGTGCCAGCAGCCTCCAGGGATTACGCGAGCAGTACTTC.

The rearrangement links TRBV29-1 to TRBJ2-7, with unresolved D. This CDR3 contains 11 residues. The germline V and J ends were trimmed by 6 bases and 5 bases, with 11 bases remaining between them. Per germline, CDR1 SQVTM and CDR2 ANQGSEA. CDR3 sequence reads: CSVADADEQYF. The CDR3 DNA follows: TGCAGCGTCGCCGATGCGGACGAGCAGTACTTC.

This clonotype was detected only a few times. The chain recombines TRBV12-3 or TRBV12-4 with TRBJ2-3; D gene unclear. V gave up 5 bases and J gave up 0 bases, with 15 bases separating them. CDR3 length equals 16 residues. The CDR3 sequence is CASSLSTLASTDTQYF. The CDR3 coding sequence is TGTGCCAGCAGTCTGTCTACATTGGCTAGCACAGATACGCAGTATTTT.

Only a few counts were recorded for this clonotype. The chain couples TRBV10-3 to TRBJ2-7; D tentatively reads TRBD1 or TRBD2 (5 bases each). This CDR3 is built from 13 residues. Per the germline V gene, CDR1 is ENHRY and CDR2 is SYGVKD. V was shortened by 7 bases and J by 4 bases, with 14 bases between the two germline ends. This chain's CDR3 is CAINTGTGYEQYF. The CDR3 region has the DNA TGTGCCATCAATACCGGGACGGGGTACGAGCAGTACTTC.

This chain connects TRBV19 to TRBJ2-2; D perhaps matches TRBD1 (6 bases). The CDR3 has 17 residues. The germline V gene encodes CDR1 LNHDA and CDR2 SQIVND (reference sequence). V shed 0 bases and J shed 1 base, with 12 bases lying between them. The CDR3 reads CASSIDAQGLNTGELFF. The DNA of the CDR3 is TGTGCCAGTAGTATAGATGCTCAGGGGCTGAACACCGGGGAGCTGTTTTTT.

The chain couples TRBV4-1 to TRBJ2-5; D is ambiguous. This CDR3 has 15 amino acids. V lost 4 bases to trimming and J lost 1 base, with 13 bases between them. Per the germline V gene, CDR1 is MGHRA and CDR2 is YSYEKL. CDR3 region: CASSRSGPFQETQYF. As DNA, the CDR3 is TGCGCCAGCAGCCGCTCCGGGCCCTTCCAAGAGACCCAGTACTTC.

This clonotype has at least ten counts. The chain recombines TRBV5-1 with TRBJ2-3; D is unclear. This CDR3 spans 12 amino acids. The V gene's germline CDR1 is SGHRS and CDR2 YFSETQ. V lost 6 bases and J lost 4, with 9 bases in between. The CDR3 DNA sequence: TGCGCCAGCAAGGTTGAGTCAGATACGCAGTATTTT. It specifies CASKVESDTQYF. The variable domain in full, with the rest retrieved from reference TRBV5-1 and TRBJ2-3, is KAGVTQTPRYLIKTRGQQVTLSCSPISGHRSVSWYQQTPGQGLQFLFEYFSETQRNKGNFPGRFSGRQFSNSRSEMNVSTLELGDSALYLCASKVESDTQYFGPGTRLTVL.